This T cell receptor beta chain was documented in a study of control samples from healthy donors and cancer patients. Repertoires were generated with immunoSEQ multiplex PCR, while TCRdb's copy carries only in-frame clones and drops some. The sample holds about 70,000 clones, approximately 87% seen once. The germline CDR1 and CDR2 sequences are SGHNT and YENEEA. Trimming stripped 0 bases from V and 1 base from J, with 6 bases between. The CDR3 extends over 14 amino acids. Sequencing was performed on blood. The receptor was derived from a man over 45 in good health. The chain couples TRBV11-3 to TRBJ1-1; D not resolved. CDR3 amino acids: CASSLDAENTEAFF. The CDR3 region has the DNA TGTGCCAGCAGCTTAGACGCAGAGAACACTGAAGCTTTCTTT.